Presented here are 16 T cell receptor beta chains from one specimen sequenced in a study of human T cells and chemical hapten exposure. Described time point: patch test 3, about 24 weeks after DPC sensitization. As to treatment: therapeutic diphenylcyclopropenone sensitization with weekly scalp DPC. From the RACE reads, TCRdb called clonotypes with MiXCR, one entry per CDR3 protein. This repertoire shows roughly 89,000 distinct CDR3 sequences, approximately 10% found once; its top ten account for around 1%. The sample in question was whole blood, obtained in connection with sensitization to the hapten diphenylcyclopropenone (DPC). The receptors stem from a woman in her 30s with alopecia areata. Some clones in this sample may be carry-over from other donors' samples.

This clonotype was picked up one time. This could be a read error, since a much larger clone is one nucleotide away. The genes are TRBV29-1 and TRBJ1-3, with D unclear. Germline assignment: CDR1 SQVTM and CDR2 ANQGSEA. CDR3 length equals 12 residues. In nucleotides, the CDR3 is TGCAGCGTTGATGTAAGCGGAAACACCTTATATTTT. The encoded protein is CSVDVSGNTLYF. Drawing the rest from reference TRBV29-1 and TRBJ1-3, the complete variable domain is SAVISQKPSRDICQRGTSLTIQCQVDSQVTMMFWYRQQPGQSLTLIATANQGSEATYESGFVIDKFPISRPNLTFSTLTVSNMSPEDSSIYLCSVDVSGNTLYFGEGSWLTVV.

CDR3 nucleotide sequence: TGCAGCGCCACGGAGGCGGGAGGGCAAGAGACCCAGTACTTC. It is translated as CSATEAGGQETQYF. The chain couples TRBV29-1 to TRBJ2-5, with 9 bases matching TRBD2. Germline V gene data show CDR1 as SQVTM and CDR2 as ANQGSEA. The CDR3 loop spans 14 amino acids. J lost 2 bases, V lost 7 bases, and 8 bases had no gene match.

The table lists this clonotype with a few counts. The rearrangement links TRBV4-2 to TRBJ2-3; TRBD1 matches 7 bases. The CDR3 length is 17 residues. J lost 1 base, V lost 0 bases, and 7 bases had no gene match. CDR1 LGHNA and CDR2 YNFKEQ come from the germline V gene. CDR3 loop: CASSQEGRGQGTDTQYF. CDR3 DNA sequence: TGTGCCAGCAGCCAAGAGGGTCGAGGACAGGGCACAGATACGCAGTATTTT.

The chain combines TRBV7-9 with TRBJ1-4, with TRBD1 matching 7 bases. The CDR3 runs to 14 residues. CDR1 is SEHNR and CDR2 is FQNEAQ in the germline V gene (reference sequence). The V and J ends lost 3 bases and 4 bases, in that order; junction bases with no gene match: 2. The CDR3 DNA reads TGTGCCAGCAGCTTCGGGACAGTTAATGAAAAACTGTTTTTT. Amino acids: CASSFGTVNEKLFF.

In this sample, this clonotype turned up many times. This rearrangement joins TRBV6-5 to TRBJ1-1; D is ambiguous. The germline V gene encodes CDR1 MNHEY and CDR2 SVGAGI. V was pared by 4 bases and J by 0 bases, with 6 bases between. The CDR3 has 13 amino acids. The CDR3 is CASSSWVNTEAFF. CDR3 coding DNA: TGTGCCAGCAGTTCCTGGGTGAACACTGAAGCTTTCTTT.

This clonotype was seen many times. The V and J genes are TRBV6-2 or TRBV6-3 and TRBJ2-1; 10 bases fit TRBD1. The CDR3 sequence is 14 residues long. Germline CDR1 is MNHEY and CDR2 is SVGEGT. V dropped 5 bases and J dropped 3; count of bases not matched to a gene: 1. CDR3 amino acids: CASSGTGDYNEQFF. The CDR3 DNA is TGTGCCAGCAGTGGGACAGGGGACTACAATGAGCAGTTCTTC.

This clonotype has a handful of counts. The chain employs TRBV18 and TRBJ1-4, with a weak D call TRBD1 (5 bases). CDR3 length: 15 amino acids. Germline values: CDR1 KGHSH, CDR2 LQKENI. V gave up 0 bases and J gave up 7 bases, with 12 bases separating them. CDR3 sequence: CASSPPEGSGEKLFF. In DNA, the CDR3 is TGTGCCAGCTCACCACCGGAGGGGTCGGGTGAAAAACTGTTTTTT.

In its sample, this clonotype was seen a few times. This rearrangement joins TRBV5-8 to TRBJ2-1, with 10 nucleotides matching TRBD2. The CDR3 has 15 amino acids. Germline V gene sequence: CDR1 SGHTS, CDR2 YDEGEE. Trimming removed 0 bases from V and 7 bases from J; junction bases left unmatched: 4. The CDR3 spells CASSLALAGRNEQFF. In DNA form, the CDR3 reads TGTGCCAGCAGCTTGGCACTAGCGGGGAGGAATGAGCAGTTCTTC.

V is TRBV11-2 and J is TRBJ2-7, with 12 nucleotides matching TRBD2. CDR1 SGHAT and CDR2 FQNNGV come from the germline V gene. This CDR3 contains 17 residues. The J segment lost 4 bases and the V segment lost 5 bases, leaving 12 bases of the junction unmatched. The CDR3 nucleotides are TGTGCCAGCAGCAACTCTTCTAGCGGGAGGGCCGGTTACGAGCAGTACTTC. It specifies CASSNSSSGRAGYEQYF.

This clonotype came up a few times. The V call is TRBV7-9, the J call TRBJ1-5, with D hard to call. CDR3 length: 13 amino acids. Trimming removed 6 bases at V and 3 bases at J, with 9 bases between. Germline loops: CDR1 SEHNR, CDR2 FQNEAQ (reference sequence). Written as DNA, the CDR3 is TGTGCCAGCAGTCGTCAGATCAATCAGCCCCAGCATTTT. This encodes CASSRQINQPQHF.

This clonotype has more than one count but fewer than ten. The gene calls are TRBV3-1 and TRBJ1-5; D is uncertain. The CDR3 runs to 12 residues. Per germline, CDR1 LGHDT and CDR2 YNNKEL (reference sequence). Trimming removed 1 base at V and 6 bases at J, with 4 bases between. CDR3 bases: TGTGCCAGCAGCCAAGGACCTCAGCCCCAGCATTTT. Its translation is CASSQGPQPQHF.

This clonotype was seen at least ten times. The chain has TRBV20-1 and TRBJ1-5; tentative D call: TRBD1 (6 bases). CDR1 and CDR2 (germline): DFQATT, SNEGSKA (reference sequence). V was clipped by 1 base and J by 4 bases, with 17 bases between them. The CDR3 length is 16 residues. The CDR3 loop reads CSARAPMRGANQPQHF. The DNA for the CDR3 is TGCAGTGCTAGAGCACCGATGAGGGGGGCAAATCAGCCCCAGCATTTT.

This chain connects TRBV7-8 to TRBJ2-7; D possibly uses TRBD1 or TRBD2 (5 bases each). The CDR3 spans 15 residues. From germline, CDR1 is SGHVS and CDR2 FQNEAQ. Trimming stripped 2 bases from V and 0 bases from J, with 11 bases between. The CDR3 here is CASSLSGRISYEQYV. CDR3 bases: TGTGCCAGCAGCTTATCGGGACGGATCTCCTACGAGCAGTACGTC.

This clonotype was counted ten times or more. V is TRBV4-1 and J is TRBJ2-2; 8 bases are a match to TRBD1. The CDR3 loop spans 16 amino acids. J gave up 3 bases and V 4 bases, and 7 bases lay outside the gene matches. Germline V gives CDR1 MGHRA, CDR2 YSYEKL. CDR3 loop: CASSPWTGTDTGELFF. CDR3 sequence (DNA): TGCGCCAGCAGCCCGTGGACAGGGACCGACACCGGGGAGCTGTTTTTT.

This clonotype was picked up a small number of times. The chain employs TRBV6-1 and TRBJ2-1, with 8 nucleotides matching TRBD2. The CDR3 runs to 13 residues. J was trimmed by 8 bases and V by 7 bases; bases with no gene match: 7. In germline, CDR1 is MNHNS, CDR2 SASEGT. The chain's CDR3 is CASKKSGSDEQFF. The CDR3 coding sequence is TGTGCCAGCAAGAAAAGCGGGAGCGATGAGCAGTTCTTC.

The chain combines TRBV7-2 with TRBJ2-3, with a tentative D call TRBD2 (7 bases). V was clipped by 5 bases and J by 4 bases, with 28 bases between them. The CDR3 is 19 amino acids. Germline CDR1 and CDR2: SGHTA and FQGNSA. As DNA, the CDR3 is TGTGCCAGCAGCACCGCTAGGACTGGCGGGGGCGCCGGCGCAGATACGCAGTATTTT. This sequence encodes CASSTARTGGGAGADTQYF.